A single sample is the source of the 11 T cell receptor beta chains below, sequenced in a study of cytomegalovirus exposure and HLA in healthy donors. Only in-frame clones appear in the TCRdb table, and some are missing; sequencing was by immunoSEQ multiplex PCR. This sample carries 110,000 or so clones, more than 85% of them seen once, and the ten largest clones take nearly 4.5%. Sequencing input: PBMCs. These TCRs come from a man between 18 and 35 years old in good health and CMV-seropositive.

This sequence joins TRBV10-1 and TRBJ2-1; D is perhaps TRBD2 (5 bases). Germline V gene data show CDR1 as WNHNN and CDR2 as SYGVQD (reference sequence). V lost 6 bases to trimming and J lost 4 bases, with 13 bases between them. The CDR3 spans 14 residues. DNA of the CDR3: TGCGCCAGCAGCGTCGGAGGCGGGTACAATGAGCAGTTCTTC. This gives the protein CASSVGGGYNEQFF.

V is TRBV14 and J is TRBJ1-1; a weak D match, TRBD1 (6 bases). The CDR3 extends over 15 amino acids. Germline V gene sequence: CDR1 SGHDN, CDR2 FVKESK. Trimming cost V 0 bases and J 4 bases, with 12 bases left between them. The CDR3 loop reads CASSQDYRVGTEAFF. The CDR3 DNA follows: TGTGCCAGCAGCCAAGATTACAGGGTTGGCACTGAAGCTTTCTTT.

This chain links TRBV7-9 with TRBJ1-5; D unresolved. V dropped 1 base and J dropped 6 bases, with 4 bases sitting between them. This CDR3 is built from 12 residues. Germline V gene lookup returns CDR1 SEHNR and CDR2 FQNEAQ (reference sequence). The CDR3 nucleotides read TGTGCCAGCAGCTTAGATAGTCAGCCCCAGCATTTT. Residues: CASSLDSQPQHF.

The V and J genes are TRBV6-1 and TRBJ2-1; D not certain. Trimming took 4 bases from V and 1 from J, leaving 8 bases between them. Per the germline V gene, CDR1 is MNHNS and CDR2 is SASEGT. This CDR3 is 14 amino acids long. DNA for the CDR3: TGTGCCAGCAGTGCAGGTATATCCTACAATGAGCAGTTCTTC. This codes for CASSAGISYNEQFF.

The chain carries TRBV5-1 and TRBJ2-3, with 7 bases lining up with TRBD2. Germline CDR1 and CDR2: SGHRS and YFSETQ. V was clipped by 0 bases and J by 2 bases; unmatched bases: 6. The CDR3 runs 16 residues. The CDR3 loop reads CASSLGPSGATDTQYF. The CDR3 DNA reads as TGCGCCAGCAGCTTGGGACCCAGCGGGGCCACAGATACGCAGTATTTT.

This clone has just a few counts. The J gene is TRBJ1-1, the V gene TRBV7-9, with unresolved D. V lost 5 bases, J lost 0 bases, and 16 bases lay in between. The CDR3 sequence is 16 residues long. CDR1 is SEHNR, CDR2 FQNEAQ, per germline (reference sequence). CDR3 coding DNA: TGTGCCAGCAGCCCGATGCAAGCTACTTTGAACACTGAAGCTTTCTTT. Translating gives CASSPMQATLNTEAFF.

The chain employs TRBV18 and TRBJ2-3; tentative D call: TRBD2 (5 bases). V lost 6 bases, J lost 2 bases, and 15 bases lay in between. The V gene's germline CDR1 is KGHSH and CDR2 LQKENI. This CDR3 comprises 15 residues. The CDR3 protein is CASSGLVGSTDTQYF. CDR3 nucleotides: TGTGCCAGCTCTGGACTTGTAGGGTCCACAGATACGCAGTATTTT.

The chain links TRBV7-9 to TRBJ1-6, with 7 bases that match TRBD1. Germline V lookup: CDR1 SEHNR, CDR2 FQNEAQ (reference sequence). The junction had 15 bases not matched to a gene; V was cut back by 4 bases and J by 9 bases. CDR3 size: 17 residues. The CDR3 protein is CASSSTLPGQKTSPLHF. The CDR3 region has the DNA TGTGCCAGCAGCTCAACGCTTCCGGGACAGAAGACTTCACCCCTCCACTTT.

In this sample, this clone turned up a few times. CDR3 DNA sequence: TGTGCCAGCAGCTTAGGCGCCCGAGATACGCAGTATTTT. Residues: CASSLGARDTQYF. V gene TRBV7-2 combines with J gene TRBJ2-3, with no clear D. Trimming removed 1 base at V and 5 bases at J, with 7 bases between. The V gene's germline CDR1 is SGHTA and CDR2 FQGNSA. The CDR3 runs 13 residues.

The chain has TRBV27 and TRBJ2-1, with 10 bases lining up with TRBD2. The CDR3 length is 15 residues. V trimming: 6 bases; J trimming: 4 bases; junction bases outside the gene matches: 6. Germline CDR1 is MNHEY and CDR2 is SMNVEV (reference sequence). CDR3 nucleotides: TGTGCCAGCAGGCTAGCGGGGGCGGGATACAATGAGCAGTTCTTC. It specifies CASRLAGAGYNEQFF.

Written as DNA, the CDR3 is TGTGCCAGTAGTGTTGGGACAAACGGAAATCAGCCCCAGCATTTT. It is translated as CASSVGTNGNQPQHF. This chain uses TRBV19 with TRBJ1-5; maybe TRBD1 (6 bases). The CDR3 sequence is 15 residues long. V lost 5 bases and J 4 bases, leaving 15 bases between the germline ends. The germline V gene has CDR1 LNHDA and CDR2 SQIVND (reference sequence).